The 2 T cell receptor beta chains given below trace back to one sample, sequenced in a study of control samples from healthy donors and cancer patients. Repertoires were generated with immunoSEQ multiplex PCR, while TCRdb's copy carries only in-frame clones and drops some. The data contain about 120,000 clones, about 94% of them singletons. Sequenced input: blood. These TCRs come from a young man in good health.

This rearrangement joins TRBV6-6 to TRBJ2-7; 11 positions match TRBD2. The CDR3 totals 16 residues. V gave up 5 bases and J gave up 2 bases; unmatched junction bases: 8. Germline V gene data show CDR1 as MNHNY and CDR2 as SVGAGI (reference sequence). Here the CDR3 reads CASSRPLAGGTYEQYF. CDR3 in DNA: TGTGCCAGCAGTCGACCGCTAGCGGGGGGAACCTACGAGCAGTACTTC.

This clone was seen only a few times. Other nucleotide sequences in the sample specify the same CDR3. This chain links TRBV6-5 with TRBJ2-7; tentatively, D is TRBD1 or TRBD2 (6 bases each). CDR3 length equals 15 residues. Trimming pared 2 bases from V and 0 bases from J, leaving 11 bases between. Germline lookup yields CDR1 MNHEY and CDR2 SVGAGI. The CDR3 nucleotides are TGTGCCAGCAGTTACCGGCGGGACAACTCCTACGAGCAGTACTTC. Amino acids: CASSYRRDNSYEQYF.